This record concerns one TCR beta chain sequence. Its target is unknown. Germline-derived CDR1 and CDR2 are LNHDA and SQIVND (reference sequence). This CDR3 is built from 15 residues. V dropped 9 bases and J dropped 4; count of bases not matched to a gene: 10. In the ViraFEST assay, antigen-specific CD4+ clonotypes were identified by expansion after peptide-pool stimulation. At the end of 10 days of culture, CD4+ T cells were isolated. PCR confirmed that the person was infected with SARS-CoV-2 between March and December 2020. Measured with immunoSEQ multiplex PCR; TCRdb has only the in-frame clones, and not every one. In the table there are tens of thousands of clones, approximately 73% of which are singletons. The record originates from a study of vaccination effects on CD4 cells after COVID-19.

Sequencing was performed on CD4+ T cells from PBMCs cultured with HIV peptides, taken before COVID-19 vaccination. Subset denoted: HIV-1 Nef peptide pool negative control/reference culture. This TCR came from a human donor who had a prior SARS-CoV-2 infection. The chain has TRBV19 and TRBJ1-1; 11 bases match TRBD1. Written as DNA, the CDR3 is TGTGCCAGCACGGACAGGGGGCCGCACCCCACTGAAGCTTTCTTT. It yields the protein CASTDRGPHPTEAFF. The full variable domain, in which reference TRBV19 and TRBJ1-1 provide the parts outside the CDR3, is DGGITQSPKYLFRKEGQNVTLSCEQNLNHDAMYWYRQDPGQGLRLIYYSQIVNDFQKGDIAEGYSVSREKKESFPLTVTSAQKNPTAFYLCASTDRGPHPTEAFFGQGTRLTVV.